These 9 T cell receptor beta chains came from one sample sequenced in a study of vaccination and CD4 T cells after COVID-19. Cultured CD4+ T cell DNA was sequenced using the Oncomine TCR Beta short-read assay. One entry per CDR3 protein, called by TCRdb with MiXCR from the PCR reads. The repertoire holds 16,000 or so distinct CDR3 sequences, with roughly half as singletons. Treatment: approximately 10-day PBMC culture with coronavirus spike peptide pools or control peptides (ViraFEST assay). Which antigens these TCRs recognize remains unknown. Sample: CD4+ T cells from blood, cultured in vitro. These receptors all stem from a human donor who had recovered from COVID-19.

In its sample, this clonotype was seen a few times. The chain uses TRBV6-1 and TRBJ1-2; D gene unclear. This CDR3 has 13 amino acids. CDR1 MNHNS and CDR2 SASEGT come from the germline V gene. Between the trimmed V and J ends, which lost 7 bases and 8 bases, there was a span of 17 bases. CDR3: CASTMNMARGYTF. The CDR3 DNA reads TGTGCCAGCACCATGAATATGGCGCGGGGCTACACCTTC.

The chain links TRBV20-1 to TRBJ2-5; D not certain. Germline V gene sequence: CDR1 DFQATT, CDR2 SNEGSKA (reference sequence). The CDR3 runs to 11 residues. The germline V and J ends were trimmed by 3 bases and 3 bases, with 5 bases remaining between them. Here the CDR3 reads CSASGKETQYF. In DNA form, the CDR3 reads TGCAGTGCTAGTGGGAAAGAGACCCAGTACTTC.

V gene TRBV11-3 combines with J gene TRBJ2-1, with TRBD2 matching over 9 bases. Unmatched junction bases numbered 9, after V lost 4 bases and J lost 8 bases. The CDR3 length is 15 residues. Germline V gene data show CDR1 as SGHNT and CDR2 as YENEEA. The CDR3 protein is CASSSVAGVWYEQFF. The CDR3 nucleotides read TGTGCCAGCAGCTCAGTAGCGGGAGTTTGGTATGAGCAGTTCTTC.

The genes are TRBV4-3 and TRBJ2-1; possibly TRBD2 for D (5 bases). From germline, CDR1 is LGHNA and CDR2 YSLEER. The CDR3 is 15 amino acids. The V and J ends lost 1 base and 8 bases respectively, with 15 bases between them. The CDR3 DNA is TGCGCCAGCAGCCAAGGGGCTACTAGAAGGTATGAGCAGTTCTTC. Its protein product is CASSQGATRRYEQFF.

V and J are TRBV15 and TRBJ2-5; 7 nucleotides agree with TRBD2. Germline CDR1 and CDR2: LNHNV and YYDKDF (reference sequence). The CDR3 covers 15 residues. V was clipped by 4 bases and J by 4 bases; unmatched bases: 9. The CDR3 sequence is CATSTGGTGGETQYF. Here the CDR3 DNA reads TGTGCCACCAGCACCGGGGGGACGGGGGGAGAGACCCAGTACTTC. Full variable domain (missing parts from reference TRBV15 and TRBJ2-5): DAMVIQNPRYQVTQFGKPVTLSCSQTLNHNVMYWYQQKSSQAPKLLFHYYDKDFNNEADTPDNFQSRRPNTSFCFLDIRSPGLGDTAMYLCATSTGGTGGETQYFGPGTRLLVL.

The table lists this clonotype with a count of one. The chain couples TRBV7-2 to TRBJ2-2; 12 bases fit TRBD1. The CDR3 covers 17 residues. The germline CDR1 and CDR2 sequences are SGHTA and FQGNSA. J was trimmed by 6 bases and V by 1 base; bases with no gene match: 6. CDR3 in amino acids: CASSLVPGQGAPGELFF. CDR3 nucleotide sequence: TGTGCCAGCAGCTTAGTTCCGGGACAGGGGGCGCCCGGGGAGCTGTTTTTT.

This rearrangement joins TRBV6-2 or TRBV6-3 to TRBJ1-2; a possible D gene is TRBD1 (6 bases). CDR3 length: 17 amino acids. The V end lost 0 bases, the J end lost 5 bases, and 19 bases lay between the germline ends. Germline V gene data show CDR1 as MNHEY and CDR2 as SVGEGT. The CDR3 loop is CASSYSRLRTELYGYTF. CDR3 coding DNA: TGTGCCAGCAGTTACTCGAGGCTTCGGACAGAGCTATATGGCTACACCTTC.

The chain has TRBV7-9 and TRBJ2-7; D might be TRBD1 (6 bases). The CDR3 totals 13 residues. Germline lookup yields CDR1 SEHNR and CDR2 FQNEAQ (reference sequence). V lost 0 bases and J lost 5, with 8 bases in between. CDR3 residues: CASSLAGTNEQYF. CDR3 nucleotides: TGTGCCAGCAGCTTAGCGGGGACAAACGAGCAGTACTTC. Complete variable domain (other parts from reference TRBV7-9 and TRBJ2-7): DTGVSQNPRHKITKRGQNVTFRCDPISEHNRLYWYRQTLGQGPEFLTYFQNEAQLEKSRLLSDRFSAERPKGSFSTLEIQRTEQGDSAMYLCASSLAGTNEQYFGPGTRLTVT.

The V gene is TRBV6-1, the J gene TRBJ1-1; no clear D gene. This CDR3 contains 14 residues. Between the trimmed V and J ends, which lost 8 bases and 1 base, there was a span of 14 bases. Germline V lookup: CDR1 MNHNS, CDR2 SASEGT. DNA of the CDR3: TGTGCCAGCGCCCGGCGGGCAGGGAACACTGAAGCTTTCTTT. It codes for CASARRAGNTEAFF.